This T cell receptor (beta chain) came from a study of shared clonotypes between healthy human individuals. Notes on this clone: Its antigen remains unknown.

Sorted-subset replicate PCRs used 150 to 250 ng of genomic DNA. This amount corresponded to 30,000 to 35,000 T cell genomes. TCRdb keeps only in-frame clones here, not all; method: immunoSEQ multiplex PCR. The data show about 980,000 clones, about three quarters seen once. General study results and limits: The sole specimen, blood, was sampled, and tissue repertoires likely differ. Among several donors, roughly 5.5% of naive CD4 clonotypes were found in common. Large sequencing depth failed to make sorted-subset sequencing complete, rarefaction showed.

Trimming took 7 bases from V and 0 from J, leaving 19 bases between them. From germline, CDR1 is MNHEY and CDR2 SMNVEV (reference sequence). CDR3 length: 16 residues. V usage is TRBV27 and J usage is TRBJ2-7; D unresolved. This TCR was recovered from a young man in good health. Sequences were obtained from memory CD4+ T cells sorted from blood. The subset here: CD45RA-negative fraction. CDR3 DNA: TGTGCCAGCACACCAAGCTTTTACTCGAGCTCCTACGAGCAGTACTTC. Its protein product is CASTPSFYSSSYEQYF.